Listed below are T cell receptor beta chains from one sample, sequenced in a study of T cells in Graves' hyperthyroidism and ophthalmopathy. TCRdb recomputed calls from the multiplex PCR reads with MiXCR, one row per CDR3 protein. Of over 350,000 distinct CDR3 sequences listed, around 18% are singletons. Sequencing was done on a sample of blood. These receptors were obtained from a man younger than 30 with Graves' ophthalmopathy. CDR3s include the opening cysteine and the closing phenylalanine or tryptophan. A D gene is named only where the DNA matches it firmly. Expanded clones are given a class, and other clones once, few, many or no size at all.

>many|TRBJ2-5|TRBV11-1|TRBD1
CASRPGTGGETQYF
TGTGCCAGCAGACCCGGGACAGGGGGCGAGACCCAGTACTTC
>NA|TRBJ2-3|TRBV3-1|NA
CASSQGPTGVRTGLNTDTQYF
TGTGCCAGCAGCCAAGGACCCACAGGGGTCAGAACGGGACTGAACACAGATACGCAGTATTTT
>few|TRBJ1-3|TRBV18|NA
CASSPDGLSGNTIYF
TGTGCCAGCTCCCCGGACGGTCTCTCTGGAAACACCATATATTTT
>NA|TRBJ2-1|TRBV7-3|NA
CASSLSSNEQFF
TGTGCCAGCAGCTTAAGCTCGAATGAGCAGTTCTTC
>NA|TRBJ1-6|TRBV5-6|NA
CASSLDGDSPLHF
TGTGCCAGCAGCTTAGACGGGGATTCACCCCTCCACTTT
>many|TRBJ2-5|TRBV7-9|TRBD2
CASSLATSGGGQETQYF
TGTGCCAGCAGCTTAGCGACTAGCGGGGGGGGTCAAGAGACCCAGTACTTC
>NA|TRBJ1-1|TRBV6-1|TRBD1
CAISVGTGGFAEAFF
TGTGCCATCTCTGTCGGGACAGGGGGCTTCGCTGAAGCTTTCTTT
>NA|TRBJ2-2|TRBV20-1|NA
CSARVWGWDTGELFF
TGCAGTGCTAGGGTGTGGGGCTGGGACACCGGGGAGCTGTTTTTT
>many|TRBJ2-7|TRBV3-1|NA
CASSQMGYEQYF
TGTGCCAGCAGCCAGATGGGGTACGAGCAGTACTTC
>NA|TRBJ2-7|TRBV19|NA
CASSVGSGGEQYF
TGTGCCAGTAGCGTAGGGAGTGGAGGCGAGCAGTACTTC
>NA|TRBJ1-1|TRBV4-1|NA
CASSQMEGWNTEAFF
TGCGCCAGCAGCCAAATGGAAGGTTGGAACACTGAAGCTTTCTTT
>many|TRBJ2-7|TRBV2|NA
CALLGLGDEQYF
TGTGCGCTGCTGGGGTTAGGGGACGAGCAGTACTTC
>few|TRBJ2-3|TRBV7-8|TRBD2
CASSPLPGLGSTDTQYF
TGTGCCAGCAGCCCCCTGCCGGGACTAGGAAGCACAGATACGCAGTATTTT
>NA|TRBJ2-1|TRBV6-1|NA
CASSEGRSSYNEQFF
TGTGCCAGCAGTGAGGGGAGAAGCTCCTACAATGAGCAGTTCTTC
>many|TRBJ2-1|TRBV2|NA
CASSEAWGNNEQFF
TGTGCCAGCAGTGAAGCTTGGGGAAACAATGAGCAGTTCTTC
>many|TRBJ1-2|TRBV10-3|TRBD1
CATMGRADRSDSSYGYTF
TGTGCCACCATGGGCCGTGCGGACAGGTCCGATTCTTCCTATGGCTACACCTTC
>NA|TRBJ2-2|TRBV11-3|NA
CASSVRGGTGELFF
TGTGCCAGCAGCGTCAGGGGGGGCACCGGGGAGCTGTTTTTT
>NA|TRBJ2-3|TRBV7-7|NA
CASNSLGGKDTQYF
TGTGCCAGCAACTCACTAGGGGGGAAGGATACGCAGTATTTT
>many|TRBJ2-1|TRBV11-3|TRBD1
CASSGGTGQAGYNEQFF
TGTGCCAGCAGCGGAGGAACGGGACAGGCGGGCTACAATGAGCAGTTCTTC
>NA|TRBJ2-7|TRBV20-1|TRBD2
CSPGTSGGGAYEQYF
TGCAGTCCCGGGACTAGCGGGGGGGGGGCCTACGAGCAGTACTTC
>many|TRBJ2-1|TRBV9|NA
CASSVYAGLSNEQFF
TGTGCCAGCAGCGTCTATGCGGGGCTCAGCAATGAGCAGTTCTTC
>many|TRBJ2-3|TRBV5-6|NA
CASSFEDTQYF
TGTGCCAGCAGCTTCGAAGATACGCAGTATTTT
>NA|TRBJ2-7|TRBV7-9|NA
CASSLASAPSEQYF
TGTGCCAGCAGCTTAGCATCGGCGCCCAGCGAGCAGTACTTC
>NA|TRBJ1-3|TRBV20-1|TRBD1
CSADRQGSPDTIYF
TGCAGTGCTGACCGACAGGGATCCCCGGACACCATATATTTT
>many|TRBJ2-1|TRBV28|NA
CASSLPPTWAYNEQFF
TGTGCCAGCAGTTTACCCCCCACCTGGGCCTACAATGAGCAGTTCTTC